The rows below give T cell receptor beta chains drawn from one sample of a study of shared clonotypes between healthy human individuals. Repertoires were generated with immunoSEQ multiplex PCR, while TCRdb's copy carries only in-frame clones and drops some. This table holds 1,400,000 or so clones, approximately 98.5% found once. Input material: naive CD4+ T cells sorted from blood. These receptor sequences come from a man aged 30-40 years in good health. The conserved cysteine and the conserved F or W are not part of the CDR3 here. A D gene is named only where the DNA matches it firmly. Clone size is given for some rows only: seen once, a few or many times, or a class if the clone is expanded.

abundance	v_gene	d_gene	j_gene	CDR3aa
.	TRBV4-3	.	TRBJ1-5	ASSQEQGVNQPQH
.	TRBV11-1	.	TRBJ2-7	ASSSLGSPTYEQY
.	TRBV5-8	.	TRBJ2-3	ASSLVSRFPDTQY
.	TRBV5-1	TRBD1	TRBJ2-1	ASTRDRGGNEQF
.	TRBV9	TRBD2	TRBJ2-7	ASSVGAGGLFEQY
.	TRBV27	.	TRBJ1-1	ASLEGGLNTEAF
.	TRBV28	TRBD2	TRBJ2-1	ASSLAGGPSNEQF
.	TRBV7-3	.	TRBJ1-1	ASSWTANTEAF
.	TRBV30	TRBD2	TRBJ2-3	AWTPTSGVLSTDTQY
.	TRBV18	TRBD1	TRBJ2-3	ASSLLQGSTDTQY
.	TRBV7-3	.	TRBJ2-3	ASSSLVGTQY
.	TRBV28	.	TRBJ2-7	ASSSPGHEQY
.	TRBV5-1	TRBD2	TRBJ2-1	ASSFFSSGRSEQF
.	TRBV5-1	.	TRBJ2-7	ASSLNFDEQY
.	TRBV29-1	TRBD2	TRBJ2-5	SVAFLAGTQETQY
.	TRBV19	TRBD2	TRBJ2-1	ASSPKLAGVINEQF
.	TRBV29-1	TRBD1	TRBJ1-4	SGGAGGREKLF
.	TRBV10-3	TRBD2	TRBJ2-3	AISRGTSGSTDTQY
.	TRBV10-3	.	TRBJ2-2	AIKPTGPGELF
once	TRBV6-5	.	TRBJ2-3	ASSPTATTDTQY
.	TRBV11-1	.	TRBJ1-1	ASSFGQLGLRAF
.	TRBV28	TRBD1	TRBJ1-2	ASSSGGLNYGYT
.	TRBV6-5	.	TRBJ2-7	ASSDPGLSYEQY
.	TRBV7-2	.	TRBJ1-5	ASSPVWEGQPQH
.	TRBV30	.	TRBJ1-5	AWSTGPVDQPQH
.	TRBV19	TRBD1	TRBJ2-7	ASSRSTTGTGFYEQY
.	TRBV28	TRBD2	TRBJ2-7	ASSFRSGSTYEQY
once	TRBV11-2	TRBD2	TRBJ2-1	ASSSTSGRRNEQF
.	TRBV28	.	TRBJ1-4	ASSRPANEKLF
.	TRBV29-1	.	TRBJ2-7	SVEGLPHPYEQY
.	TRBV28	TRBD2	TRBJ2-1	ASSPPGLGGNEQF
.	TRBV21-1	.	TRBJ2-3	ASRRKGDTQY